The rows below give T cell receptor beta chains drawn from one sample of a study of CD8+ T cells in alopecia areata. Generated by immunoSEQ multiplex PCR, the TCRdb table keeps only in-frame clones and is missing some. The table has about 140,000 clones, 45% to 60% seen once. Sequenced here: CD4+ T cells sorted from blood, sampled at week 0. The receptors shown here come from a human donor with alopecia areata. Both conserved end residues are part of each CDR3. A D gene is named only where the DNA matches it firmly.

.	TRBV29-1	CSADSSSGNTIYF
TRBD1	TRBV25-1	CASSGYRGSGANVLTF
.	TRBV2	CASSGVSSYNEQFF
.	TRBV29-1	CSVGRRNEKLFF
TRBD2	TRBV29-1	CSVSPTSGASYEQYF
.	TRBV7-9	CASSLGGIAEAFF
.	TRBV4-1	CASSQGGKGLAGELFF
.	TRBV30	CASGRAKVDGYTF
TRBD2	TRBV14	CASSQRTSGRTDTQYF
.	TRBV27	CANLSAGFF
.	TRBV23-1	CASSLLMGGEKLFF
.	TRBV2	CASRGLSNQPQHF
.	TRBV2	CASSEAPGTEYTEAFF
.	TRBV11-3	CASSLDDSSYNEQFF
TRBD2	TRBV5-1	CASSLATSGVYEQYF
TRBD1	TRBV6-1	CASSRDRDTEAFF
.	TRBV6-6	CASSYSGPPLETQYF
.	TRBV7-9	CASSLDSGINYGYTF
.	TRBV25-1	CASSEYREAFF
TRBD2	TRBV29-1	CSVENSGGLGTEQFF
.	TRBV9	CASTKRGNSNTGELFF
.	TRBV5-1	CATSRDGTGELFF
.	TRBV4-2	CASSQAGRQETQYF
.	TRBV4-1	CASSQAGPDTQYF
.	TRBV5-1	CASSPGLRQPQHF
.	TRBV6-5	CASSFQETQYF
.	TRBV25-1	CASSLQGTGTEAFF
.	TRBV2	CASRVREQYF
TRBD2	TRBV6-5	CASSREDEQFF
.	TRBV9	CASSPTGGKLFF
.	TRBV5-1	CASSLGLVASGELFF
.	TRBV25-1	CASSDRVEETQYF
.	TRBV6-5	CASSYDSSSNQPQHF
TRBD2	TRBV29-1	CSSQPGLSPNEQFF
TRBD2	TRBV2	CASNLGLAGGIETQYF
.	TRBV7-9	CASSAQQEWNYGYTF
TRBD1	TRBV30	CAWSRPEPRQGGQPQHF
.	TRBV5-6	CASSRFYGGGTDTQYF
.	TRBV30	CACTDTEVSPLHF
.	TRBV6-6	CASRPLWHEQFF
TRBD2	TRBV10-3	CAISASLAGAYEQYF
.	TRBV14	CASSPVPGPLNEQFF
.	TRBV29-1	CSVDFSLNTGELFF
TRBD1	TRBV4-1	CASRRGQDEKLFF
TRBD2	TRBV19	CASSTPASGRYQETQYF
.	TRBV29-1	CSVVENSSTDTQYF
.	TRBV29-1	CSVEDWQGHGYTF
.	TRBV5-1	CASSLAQGGSEEQYF
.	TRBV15	CATSSVAKLFF
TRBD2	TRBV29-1	CSVSTSGSTDTQYF
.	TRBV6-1	CASSPVETQYF
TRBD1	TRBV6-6	CASISQGAVYEQYF
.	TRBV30	CAWSVRGGELFF
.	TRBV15	CATSRDWRGATDTQYF